This T cell receptor beta chain is drawn from a study of PD-1 blockade in classical Hodgkin lymphoma. Described time point: cycle 4 day 1 (C4D1), after less than seven weeks of nivolumab. Every one of the patients relapsed after autologous stem cell transplantation (brentuximab vedotin exposure was variable). Magnetic negative selection of thawed PBMCs was the method by which CD4+ T cells were purified. The CDR3 covers 13 residues. V dropped 1 base and J dropped 11 bases, with 14 bases sitting between them. The germline CDR1 and CDR2 sequences are SGHTA and FQGNSA. Repertoires were generated with immunoSEQ multiplex PCR, while TCRdb's copy carries only in-frame clones and drops some. The table has 9,000 to 10,000 clones, 75% to 90% seen once.

The J gene is TRBJ1-1, the V gene TRBV7-2, with TRBD1 as a possible D gene (5 bases). This TCR came from a human donor with classical Hodgkin lymphoma. Source: CD4+ T cells from blood, taken before the fourth cycle of nivolumab. The CDR3 spells CASSLDGQGFAFF. The CDR3 DNA follows: TGTGCCAGCAGCTTAGATGGGCAGGGATTTGCTTTCTTT.